This entry is about one T cell receptor (beta chain). Its antigen is currently unknown. The record originates from a study of graft-versus-host responses after intestinal transplantation. About the study: Transplants were multivisceral, liver-intestinal, or isolated intestinal.

Repertoires were generated with immunoSEQ multiplex PCR, while TCRdb's copy carries only in-frame clones and drops some. The sample carries about 88,000 clones, 80% to 95% recorded once. The CDR3 is made up of 14 amino acids. Per germline, CDR1 SGHRS and CDR2 YFSETQ. The V segment lost 2 bases and the J segment 4 bases; nucleotides outside the gene matches: 2. The TCR sequence derives from a human donor who was the organ donor for an intestinal transplant. The V call is TRBV5-1, the J call TRBJ2-5, with 10 bases identical to TRBD2. This sample comprised unstimulated CD4+ T cells sorted from spleen or lymph node cells, obtained before transplant. The CDR3 loop is CASSFSGGPETQYF. The CDR3 nucleotides read TGCGCCAGCAGCTTTAGCGGGGGGCCAGAGACCCAGTACTTC.